This TCR beta chain was captured by sequencing in a study of blood T cell repertoires in COVID-19. Overall study context: There were acute and convalescent COVID-19 samples, and they came from the United States, Italy and Spain. In each case, the material was cDNA or gDNA derived from T cells, B-cell-depleted T cells, or PBMCs.

Per the germline V gene, CDR1 is SGHTA and CDR2 is FQGNSA. The CDR3 consists of 16 residues. V gave up 5 bases and J gave up 5 bases; unmatched junction bases: 9. Per the original methods: How many nucleated cells were present was estimated from reference gene primer amplification. Produced via immunoSEQ multiplex PCR; TCRdb's table is partial and in-frame only. That table furnishes V, J and clone size, whereas the DNA furnished D and trimming. The data contain over 55,000 clones, 91% of them singletons. The gene calls are TRBV7-2 and TRBJ1-1; TRBD1 matches 12 bases. Sequenced: peripheral blood. This TCR derives from a man between 60 and 75 years old with acute or convalescent COVID-19. CDR3 DNA: TGTGCCAGCAGCGCCGGGGACAGGGGGCCTATAACTGAAGCTTTCTTT. This sequence encodes CASSAGDRGPITEAFF.